Each of the 5 T cell receptor beta chains below was sequenced from the same sample in a study of blood T cell repertoires in COVID-19 (dated by TCRdb to the early 2020s). The library was built by means of the immunoSEQ multiplex PCR assay. Sourced from immuneACCESS, this table was stored by TCRdb with only in-frame sequences that have V and J called. A share of the clones is absent; for the studies checked, an unresolved V gene accounts for under half, and the remainder has no known explanation. The sample has approximately 38,000 clones on record, around 90% of them singletons. Of the sample, 5.5% to 7% falls within the top ten clones. Sequencing used peripheral blood. The source is a woman aged 80 or over with acute or convalescent COVID-19.

This rearrangement joins TRBV19 to TRBJ2-3, with 15 bases that match TRBD2. V gave up 8 bases and J gave up 1 base; unmatched junction bases: 13. CDR3 length equals 19 residues. Looked up from germline, CDR1 is LNHDA and CDR2 is SQIVND (reference sequence). Here the CDR3 DNA reads TGTGCCAGTTCCAAAACTAGGACTAGCGGGGGGGCGGGCACAGATACGCAGTATTTT. Amino acid sequence: CASSKTRTSGGAGTDTQYF.

The rearrangement links TRBV5-1 to TRBJ2-3, with 8 bases matching TRBD2. After removal of 4 bases from V and 5 bases from J, the junction contained 9 bases not matched to a gene. The V gene's germline CDR1 is SGHRS and CDR2 YFSETQ. This CDR3 is built from 15 residues. In nucleotides, the CDR3 is TGCGCCAGCAGCCCGGGCACTAGCGGCGGAGATACGCAGTATTTT. This sequence encodes CASSPGTSGGDTQYF.

CDR3 sequence (DNA): TGTGCCAGCAGCTTAGGGGCGGGGGTCAATGAGCAGTTCTTC. Translating gives CASSLGAGVNEQFF. The chain is built from TRBV7-3 and TRBJ2-1, with 7 bases matching TRBD2. Germline CDR1 SGHTA, CDR2 FQGTGA. J gave up 6 bases and V 2 bases, and 4 bases lay outside the gene matches. The CDR3 extends over 14 amino acids. The full variable domain, with the rest looked up from reference TRBV7-3 and TRBJ2-1, is GAGVSQTPSNKVTEKGKYVELRCDPISGHTALYWYRQSLGQGPEFLIYFQGTGAADDSGLPNDRFFAVRPEGSVSTLKIQRTERGDSAVYLCASSLGAGVNEQFFGPGTRLTVL.

The CDR3 DNA is TGTGCCAGCAGGTTTTACCTATCCCCTCTTAGCACAGATACGCAGTATTTT. It is translated as CASRFYLSPLSTDTQYF. The chain joins TRBV2 to TRBJ2-3; D not certain. Germline loops: CDR1 SNHLY, CDR2 FYNNEI. Trimming pared 6 bases from V and 0 bases from J, leaving 19 bases between. The CDR3 loop spans 17 amino acids.

The chain is built from TRBV5-1 and TRBJ1-1; 7 bases are shared with TRBD1. CDR3 size: 16 residues. Trimming at V came to 4 bases and at J to 3 bases, leaving 12 bases not matched to a gene. The V gene's germline CDR1 is SGHRS and CDR2 YFSETQ. The CDR3 DNA reads as TGCGCCAGCAGCCGTGGGACAGTTGCGCCATACACTGAAGCTTTCTTT. Its translation is CASSRGTVAPYTEAFF.